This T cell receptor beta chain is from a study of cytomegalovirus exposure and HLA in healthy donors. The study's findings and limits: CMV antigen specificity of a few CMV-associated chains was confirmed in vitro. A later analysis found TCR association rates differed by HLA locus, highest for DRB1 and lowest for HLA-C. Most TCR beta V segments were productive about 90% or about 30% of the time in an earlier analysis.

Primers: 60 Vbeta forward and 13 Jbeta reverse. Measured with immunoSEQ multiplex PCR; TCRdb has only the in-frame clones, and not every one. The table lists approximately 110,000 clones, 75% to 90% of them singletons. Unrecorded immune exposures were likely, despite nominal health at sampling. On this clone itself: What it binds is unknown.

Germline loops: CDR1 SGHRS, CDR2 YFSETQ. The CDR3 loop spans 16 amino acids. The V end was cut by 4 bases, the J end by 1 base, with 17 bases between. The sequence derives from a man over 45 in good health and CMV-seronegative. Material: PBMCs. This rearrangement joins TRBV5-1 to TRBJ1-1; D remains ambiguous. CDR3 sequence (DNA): TGCGCCAGCAGCCCCCCGGTGGGCTTGCCGAACACTGAAGCTTTCTTT. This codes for CASSPPVGLPNTEAFF. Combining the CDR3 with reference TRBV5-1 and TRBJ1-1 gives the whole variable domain KAGVTQTPRYLIKTRGQQVTLSCSPISGHRSVSWYQQTPGQGLQFLFEYFSETQRNKGNFPGRFSGRQFSNSRSEMNVSTLELGDSALYLCASSPPVGLPNTEAFFGQGTRLTVV.